A selection of T cell receptor beta chains follows, all from one sample in a study of T-cell reconstitution after alpha-beta-depleted transplantation in children. Via MiXCR, TCRdb re-called the PCR reads, giving one row per CDR3 protein. The sample has about 300,000 distinct CDR3 sequences; 9.5% to 13% are singletons. The specimen was PBMCs, collected before TCRalphabeta/CD19-depleted stem cell transplant. The receptors were gathered from a boy under two years old with acute myeloid leukemia, due to receive a stem cell transplant. Each CDR3 is given with its conserved first and last residue. D genes are given only for firm matches. Clone size appears in some rows only: once, few, many, or a class for an expanded clone.

d_call j_call clone_size v_call cdr3_nt cdr3_aa
NA TRBJ2-3 many TRBV9 TGTGCCAGCAGCGAGGGGGGACGCCGTAGCGATACGCAGTATTTT CASSEGGRRSDTQYF
NA TRBJ1-1 many TRBV5-1 TGCGCCAGCAGCTTGGGGGCGGGTTCGTGGCTGAACACTGAAGCTTTCTTT CASSLGAGSWLNTEAFF
TRBD1 TRBJ2-6 many TRBV14 TGTGCCAGCAGCTCCCGGACAGGGACCTCTGGGGCCAACGTCCTGACTTTC CASSSRTGTSGANVLTF
NA TRBJ2-3 many TRBV7-3 TGTGCCAGCAGCCCCAGGGCGACCACAGATACGCAGTATTTT CASSPRATTDTQYF
NA TRBJ2-4 many TRBV9 TGTGCCAGCAGCGTCTTCCCCTCGGCCAAAAACATTCAGTACTTC CASSVFPSAKNIQYF
NA TRBJ1-6 many TRBV4-3 TGCGCCAGCAGCCTTACAGGGTACCGATCACCCCTCCACTTT CASSLTGYRSPLHF
NA TRBJ2-7 NA TRBV12-3/TRBV12-4 TGTGCCAGCAGTTTAAGCATTGCCTACGAGCAGTACTTC CASSLSIAYEQYF
NA TRBJ2-6 few TRBV20-1 TGCAGTGCTAGAGATCGGTCTGGGGCCAACGTCCTGACTTTC CSARDRSGANVLTF
TRBD2 TRBJ2-1 many TRBV11-3 TGTGCCAGCAGCTTTCTAGCGGGAGAGTTGGATGAGCAGTTCTTC CASSFLAGELDEQFF
NA TRBJ1-5 NA TRBV19 TGTGCCACCCGGTGGGGCGAGGGCAATCAGCCCCAGCATTTT CATRWGEGNQPQHF
NA TRBJ2-7 many TRBV7-3 TGTGCCAGCAGCTTAAATCGAAAGAGGCCCCCCTACGAGCAGTACTTC CASSLNRKRPPYEQYF
TRBD2 TRBJ2-5 many TRBV6-5 TGTGCCAGCAGTTACAGGACTAGCGGGAGATCCCCCCAAGAGACCCAGTACTTC CASSYRTSGRSPQETQYF
NA TRBJ2-1 NA TRBV7-4 TGTGCCAGCAGCTTAGCGGGAGGGGGGAATGAGCAGTTCTTC CASSLAGGGNEQFF
NA TRBJ2-5 many TRBV19 TGTGCCAGTAGTATAGATCTCGAAGAGACCCAGTACTTC CASSIDLEETQYF
NA TRBJ2-1 few TRBV7-2 TGTGCCAGCAGCTTAGTAGTAGCGGTCTCACAAGAGCAGTTCTTC CASSLVVAVSQEQFF
TRBD1 TRBJ2-7 many TRBV29-1 TGCAGCGTAAACAGGGGTTACGAGCAGTACTTC CSVNRGYEQYF
NA TRBJ1-6 many TRBV4-3 TGCGCCAGCAGCCAAGCTTCCGGGAGCAGCTCCTATAATTCACCCCTCCACTTT CASSQASGSSSYNSPLHF
NA TRBJ1-5 NA TRBV5-5 TGTGCCAGCAGGAAAGGACAGCTGAGCAATGAGCCCCAGCATTTT CASRKGQLSNEPQHF
NA TRBJ2-7 many TRBV4-2 TGTGCCAGCAGCCAAGAAGGGTGGGGGAAGACCTACGAGCAGTACTTC CASSQEGWGKTYEQYF
NA TRBJ2-6 many TRBV5-1 TGCGCCAGCAGCCCGGTACTCCAGAGCTCTGGGGCCAACGTCCTGACTTTC CASSPVLQSSGANVLTF
NA TRBJ1-4 many TRBV20-1 TGCAGTGCTCCGGACGCAGGCCCGGGTGAAAAACTGTTTTTT CSAPDAGPGEKLFF
TRBD2 TRBJ2-1 many TRBV15 TGTGCCACCAGCAGAGAAGCGGGATTCTACAATGAGCAGTTCTTC CATSREAGFYNEQFF
TRBD1 TRBJ2-7 few TRBV28 TGTGCCAGCAGCGCCACCGGGACAGGGGGCAGCGAGCAGTACTTC CASSATGTGGSEQYF
TRBD2 TRBJ2-5 many TRBV11-2 TGTGCCAGCAGCTTAGAGGGACTAGCGGGAGAAGAGACCCAGTACTTC CASSLEGLAGEETQYF
TRBD1 TRBJ1-2 many TRBV7-9 TGTGCCAGCACTTCCTCGGGACAGTTCTATGGCTACACCTTC CASTSSGQFYGYTF
NA TRBJ2-2 many TRBV15 TGTGCCACCAGCAGAGCTGTCCACTCCAACGGGGAGCTGTTTTTT CATSRAVHSNGELFF
TRBD1 TRBJ1-5 many TRBV18 TGTGCCAGCTCACAGGGGGCTGGGGGCAATCAGCCCCAGCATTTT CASSQGAGGNQPQHF
TRBD2 TRBJ2-3 many TRBV12-3/TRBV12-4 TGTGCCAGCAGTTTCTTTAGCGGGGGGGGTACAGATACGCAGTATTTT CASSFFSGGGTDTQYF
NA TRBJ2-7 NA TRBV19 TGTGCCAGTATTTTGGGGGAGAGTGGAGGACAGAGATTCTACGAGCAGTACTTC CASILGESGGQRFYEQYF
NA TRBJ2-7 many TRBV20-1 TGCAGTGCTAGAGACACCCACGAGCAGTACTTC CSARDTHEQYF
NA TRBJ1-3 NA TRBV18 TGTGCCAGCTCACCTGTTGCCCCTGTGGTCTCTGGAAACACCATATATTTT CASSPVAPVVSGNTIYF
TRBD2 TRBJ2-5 many TRBV9 TGTGCCAGCAGCTTCGGAGCGGGGCCCGAGACCCAGTACTTC CASSFGAGPETQYF
TRBD2 TRBJ2-2 many TRBV9 TGTGCCAGCAGCGTACCCAAAGCGGGGGCGAGCACCGGGGAGCTGTTTTTT CASSVPKAGASTGELFF
NA TRBJ2-4 many TRBV20-1 TGCAGTGCTAGCAACTTAGCCAAAAACATTCAGTACTTC CSASNLAKNIQYF
NA TRBJ2-1 few TRBV7-2 TGTGCCAGCAGCTTAGCGGCTACACCGTTGCAGTTCTTC CASSLAATPLQFF
TRBD2 TRBJ2-3 few TRBV18 TGTGCCAGCTCACCAAGGAGACTAGCGGGAGCGGAAGATACGCAGTATTTT CASSPRRLAGAEDTQYF
NA TRBJ2-3 many TRBV7-2 TGTGCCAGCAGCCCTGAGGTCACAGATACGCAGTATTTT CASSPEVTDTQYF
NA TRBJ2-3 many TRBV4-2 TGTGCCAGCAGCCAAGAGGCAGGGACAGATACGCAGTATTTT CASSQEAGTDTQYF
NA TRBJ2-5 few TRBV3-1 TGTGCCAGCAGCCCCTCCCGTGGTAGAAAAGAGACCCAGTACTTC CASSPSRGRKETQYF
TRBD1 TRBJ2-7 many TRBV9 TGTGCCAGCAGCAACGGGACAGGCAGTTCCTACGAGCAGTACTTC CASSNGTGSSYEQYF
NA TRBJ2-7 many TRBV12-3/TRBV12-4 TGTGCCAGCAGTTTATCGGGCCGTTCAGCTTACGAGCAGTACTTC CASSLSGRSAYEQYF
NA TRBJ1-1 NA TRBV30 TGTGCCTGGAGTCGTGGAGCAGGCGTTGACACTGAAGCTTTCTTT CAWSRGAGVDTEAFF
NA TRBJ2-5 many TRBV7-9 TGTGCCAGCAGCTTAGTAACAGCCTGGGAGACCCAGTACTTC CASSLVTAWETQYF
TRBD2 TRBJ2-1 NA TRBV12-3/TRBV12-4 TGTGCCTGCAGTTTAGGGACTAGCGGGGATGGATCCTACAATGAGCAGTTCTTC CACSLGTSGDGSYNEQFF
TRBD1 TRBJ2-7 few TRBV7-3 TGTGCCAGCAGTTTAACGAGTCAGGGGGCGGTCGAGCAGTACTTC CASSLTSQGAVEQYF
TRBD2 TRBJ2-7 many TRBV20-1 TGCAGTGCAAATCGGGACTACTCCTACGAGCAGTACTTC CSANRDYSYEQYF
TRBD1 TRBJ2-2 NA TRBV24-1 TGTGCCACCAGTGACCAGGACAGGGGTCCGTACACCGGGGAGCTGTTTTTT CATSDQDRGPYTGELFF
NA TRBJ2-7 few TRBV28 TGTGCCAGCAGTTTTCTATGGGGGCCCTACGAGCAGTACTTC CASSFLWGPYEQYF
NA TRBJ2-7 many TRBV7-2 TGTGCCAGCAGCTTAAATGGGGCCCCGGTTTTAAGCTACGAGCAGTACTTC CASSLNGAPVLSYEQYF
TRBD1 TRBJ2-5 NA TRBV3-1 TGTGCCAGCAGCCAAAATCCGGGACAGGGCCAAGAGACCCAGTACTTC CASSQNPGQGQETQYF
TRBD2 TRBJ2-7 many TRBV28 TGTGCCAGCAGCGGGAGGAATTCCTACGAGCAGTACTTC CASSGRNSYEQYF
NA TRBJ2-3 many TRBV7-9 TGTGCCAGCAGCGAGGGGACACTTAGCACAGATACGCAGTATTTT CASSEGTLSTDTQYF
NA TRBJ1-1 few TRBV5-6 TGTGCCAGCAGCTTGGCCCAGGCCAGGGGCACTGAAGCTTTCTTT CASSLAQARGTEAFF
TRBD1 TRBJ1-5 NA TRBV10-3 TGTGCCATGGACAGGGCCCATCGCAATCAGCCCCAGCATTTT CAMDRAHRNQPQHF
NA TRBJ2-7 few TRBV3-1 TGTGCCAGCAGCCACGGCTTTGGCTACGAGCAGTACTTC CASSHGFGYEQYF
NA TRBJ1-5 many TRBV20-1 TGCAGTGCTAGAGAGGTCAGTGTGGGCGATCAGCCCCAGCATTTT CSAREVSVGDQPQHF
TRBD2 TRBJ2-1 many TRBV5-1 TGCGCCAGCAACCCCAACAGCGGGAGGGTCTACAATGAGCAGTTCTTC CASNPNSGRVYNEQFF
NA TRBJ2-2 NA TRBV20-1 TGCAGTGCCCCGGCAGGGTCGAACACCGGGGAGCTGTTTTTT CSAPAGSNTGELFF
TRBD1 TRBJ2-7 many TRBV5-1 TGCGCCAGCAGTTCCGGACAGGGGGCTAACGAGCAGTACTTC CASSSGQGANEQYF
NA TRBJ1-1 many TRBV7-3 TGTGCCAGCAGCTCCCACCTCTTGAGGGCTGAAGCTTTCTTT CASSSHLLRAEAFF